The 19 T cell receptor beta chains in this list originate from one sample, sequenced in a study of OX40 agonist ivuxolimab in advanced cancers. The protocol was immunoSEQ multiplex PCR, while the TCRdb copy is restricted to in-frame clones and leaves out a portion. The sample has roughly 53,000 clones, roughly 84% seen once; the top ten hold about 0.69%. The material sequenced was CD4+ or CD8+ T cells sorted from blood, taken in a trial of the OX40 agonist ivuxolimab. The receptors come from an adult with an advanced solid tumor such as melanoma, head and neck, liver or kidney cancer.

On this clone itself: The junction shows a germline mismatch at one end, possibly a read error. This chain links TRBV7-7 with TRBJ2-5; 8 bases match TRBD1. CDR3 length equals 14 residues. Germline CDR1 reads SSHAT; CDR2 reads FNYEAQ (reference sequence). The CDR3 DNA follows: TGTGCTAGCAGCTTGGGACAGGCCGGAGAGACCCAGTACTTC. Amino acid sequence: CASSLGQAGETQYF.

On this clone: In the same sample, other DNA sequences code for this CDR3. The chain uses TRBV18 and TRBJ1-4; D is unresolved. This CDR3 contains 14 residues. V lost 3 bases and J 2 bases, leaving 7 bases between the germline ends. The germline V gene has CDR1 KGHSH and CDR2 LQKENI. As DNA, the CDR3 is TGTGCCAGCTCACCGGAGACTACTAATGAAAAACTGTTTTTT. This codes for CASSPETTNEKLFF. Supplemented by reference TRBV18 and TRBJ1-4, the full variable domain reads NAGVMQNPRHLVRRRGQEARLRCSPMKGHSHVYWYRQLPEEGLKFMVYLQKENIIDESGMPKERFSAEFPKEGPSILRIQQVVRGDSAAYFCASSPETTNEKLFFGSGTQLSVL.

The chain joins TRBV4-2 to TRBJ2-5, with 12 bases fitting TRBD2. This CDR3 has 16 residues. Germline values: CDR1 LGHNA, CDR2 YNFKEQ. The J segment lost 5 bases and the V segment lost 1 base, leaving 5 bases of the junction unmatched. The DNA for the CDR3 is TGTGCCAGCAGCCAAGTAGGACTAGCGGGGATCGAGACCCAGTACTTC. It encodes CASSQVGLAGIETQYF.

V gene TRBV7-2 combines with J gene TRBJ2-5, with 16 bases lining up with TRBD2. The junction had 6 bases not matched to a gene; V was cut back by 3 bases and J by 2 bases. The length of the CDR3 is 18 residues. Germline V gives CDR1 SGHTA, CDR2 FQGNSA. This CDR3 reads CASSFGTSGGARQETQYF. DNA for the CDR3: TGTGCCAGCAGCTTCGGGACTAGCGGGGGGGCACGGCAAGAGACCCAGTACTTC.

V gene TRBV6-6 combines with J gene TRBJ1-2; D is unclear. Trimming took 5 bases from V and 4 from J, leaving 14 bases between them. Germline V gene data show CDR1 as MNHNY and CDR2 as SVGAGI (reference sequence). This CDR3 region has 14 residues. CDR3 sequence: CASSEEVQTYGYTF. The CDR3 region has the DNA TGTGCCAGCAGTGAGGAGGTACAGACCTATGGCTACACCTTC.

The chain recombines TRBV10-3 with TRBJ2-2, with D possibly TRBD2 on 6 matching bases. V lost 0 bases and J lost 3, with 8 bases in between. The CDR3 loop spans 15 amino acids. Germline loops: CDR1 ENHRY, CDR2 SYGVKD. Here the CDR3 DNA reads TGTGCCATCAGTGAGTCGACGGGGGACACCGGGGAGCTGTTTTTT. Protein sequence: CAISESTGDTGELFF.

A few counts support this clone. The CDR3 sequence is CASSSQGTNADTQYF. The CDR3 region has the DNA TGTGCCAGCAGCTCCCAAGGGACTAACGCAGATACGCAGTATTTT. V gene TRBV5-6 combines with J gene TRBJ2-3; 7 bases map to TRBD2. Germline V lookup: CDR1 SGHDT, CDR2 YYEEEE. The CDR3 runs 15 residues. After removal of 3 bases from V and 4 bases from J, the junction contained 8 bases not matched to a gene.

CDR3 sequence: CASSLDRGANTGELFF. For the CDR3, the DNA is TGTGCCAGCAGCCTGGACAGGGGGGCGAACACCGGGGAGCTGTTTTTT. This chain uses TRBV7-3 with TRBJ2-2; 10 bases align to TRBD1. The CDR3 totals 16 residues. Germline values: CDR1 SGHTA, CDR2 FQGTGA. Trimming at V came to 5 bases and at J to 0 bases, leaving 3 bases not matched to a gene.

In this sample, this clone is medium-sized. V gene TRBV30 combines with J gene TRBJ2-7; D possibly corresponds to TRBD2 (6 bases). CDR1 and CDR2 (germline): GTSNPN, SVGIG (reference sequence). CDR3 size: 15 residues. Trimming shortened V by 0 bases and J by 0 bases, and 12 bases separated the two germline ends. The CDR3, as DNA: TGTGCCTGGAGTGTATCCCACGGGAGCTCCTACGAGCAGTACTTC. This gives the protein CAWSVSHGSSYEQYF.

This rearrangement joins TRBV14 to TRBJ2-1; unclear D gene. Deletions cut 4 bases from V and 11 bases from J, with 12 bases between. The CDR3 is 12 residues long. Germline V gives CDR1 SGHDN, CDR2 FVKESK. This CDR3 reads CASSPFSEQQFF. Written as DNA, the CDR3 is TGTGCCAGCAGCCCCTTTTCCGAGCAGCAGTTCTTC.

The V gene is TRBV7-9, the J gene TRBJ1-2, with 10 bases identical to TRBD1. This CDR3 is built from 17 residues. Looked up from germline, CDR1 is SEHNR and CDR2 is FQNEAQ (reference sequence). J was trimmed by 8 bases and V by 1 base; bases with no gene match: 13. The CDR3 coding sequence is TGTGCCAGCAGCTTAGACCGGGACAGGGGCATTTTTGGAGGCTACACCTTC. It translates to CASSLDRDRGIFGGYTF.

This clone was detected once. V and J are TRBV28 and TRBJ1-5; D might be TRBD1 (6 bases). The germline gives CDR1 MDHEN, CDR2 SYDVKM. V was cut by 4 bases and J by 2 bases, with 9 bases left in between. The CDR3 consists of 14 residues. This chain's CDR3 is CASSWTVRNQPQHF. CDR3 bases: TGTGCCAGCAGTTGGACAGTACGCAATCAGCCCCAGCATTTT.

Details on this clone: A read error is possible here, since a much larger clone lies one base away. The chain links TRBV29-1 to TRBJ1-5; the D is unclear. CDR1 is SQVTM, CDR2 ANQGSEA, per germline. The CDR3 has 12 residues. CDR3 protein: CGVSSDNQPQHF. The CDR3 DNA is TGCGGCGTTTCATCAGACAATCAGCCCCAGCATTTT.

This chain connects TRBV6-1 to TRBJ2-7; D is uncertain. The CDR3 loop spans 15 amino acids. The germline gives CDR1 MNHNS, CDR2 SASEGT. Trimming cost V 2 bases and J 2 bases, with 13 bases left between them. As DNA, the CDR3 is TGTGCCAGCAGTGAAACGCCAGGAATAGCCTACGAGCAGTACTTC. Protein product: CASSETPGIAYEQYF.

The chain employs TRBV27 and TRBJ2-7; 10 bases fit TRBD2. V lost 4 bases, J lost 4 bases, and 4 bases stayed unmatched. The germline V gene has CDR1 MNHEY and CDR2 SMNVEV (reference sequence). This CDR3 is built from 14 residues. CDR3 DNA: TGTGCCAGCAGTTACCGGACTAGCGGTTACGAGCAGTACTTC. This codes for CASSYRTSGYEQYF.

V is TRBV30 and J is TRBJ1-5, with D possibly being TRBD1 (6 bases). Germline lookup yields CDR1 GTSNPN and CDR2 SVGIG (reference sequence). V lost 5 bases and J lost 7, with 12 bases in between. The CDR3 has 12 amino acids. In nucleotides, the CDR3 is TGTGCCTGGCAACAGGGAAACCAGCCCCAGCATTTT. Its protein is CAWQQGNQPQHF.

This chain connects TRBV30 to TRBJ1-5; the D gene is possibly TRBD1 (5 bases). Germline lookup yields CDR1 GTSNPN and CDR2 SVGIG (reference sequence). The CDR3 runs to 13 residues. V was pared by 2 bases and J by 5 bases, with 10 bases between. CDR3 DNA sequence: TGTGCCTGGAGTTCGGGGGAAGATCAGCCCCAGCATTTT. Residues: CAWSSGEDQPQHF.

CDR3 DNA sequence: TGTGCCAGCAGGGCAGTCCTGAATTCACCCCTCCACTTT. Protein product: CASRAVLNSPLHF. The chain is built from TRBV6-1 and TRBJ1-6; the D is unclear. Trimming pared 6 bases from V and 7 bases from J, leaving 10 bases between. The CDR3 length is 13 residues. From germline, CDR1 is MNHNS and CDR2 SASEGT.

The chain joins TRBV30 to TRBJ1-5; the D is unclear. V gave up 2 bases and J gave up 5 bases, with 13 bases separating them. The CDR3 runs to 14 residues. Germline V gene data show CDR1 as GTSNPN and CDR2 as SVGIG (reference sequence). In DNA form, the CDR3 reads TGTGCCTGGAGTTGGGGTCTTGGGGATCAGCCCCAGCATTTT. It yields the protein CAWSWGLGDQPQHF.